Listed here is a single T cell receptor beta chain. The record originates from a study of T cell changes during pregnancy in multiple sclerosis. The CDR3 spans 16 residues. Losses at the gene ends were 5 bases for V and 3 bases for J; bases not matched to a gene: 10. Germline V gene sequence: CDR1 MNHEY, CDR2 SMNVEV (reference sequence). The protocol was immunoSEQ multiplex PCR, while the TCRdb copy is restricted to in-frame clones and leaves out a portion. Here the sample spans around 31,000 clones, 90% being singletons. This sequence originates from a female donor with multiple sclerosis, enrolled in a pregnancy study. The material sequenced was CD8+ T cells from peripheral blood mononuclear cells, taken in the second trimester of pregnancy. The chain carries TRBV27 and TRBJ2-5, with 9 bases that match TRBD2. CDR3: CASSPGTSPTKETQYF. The CDR3 bases are TGTGCCAGCAGTCCCGGGACTAGCCCAACTAAAGAGACCCAGTACTTC.